A single sample gave rise to the 14 T cell receptor beta chains below, sequenced in a study of T-cell reconstitution after alpha-beta-depleted transplantation in children (dated by TCRdb to about 2016). The method was PCR. Sequenced on an Illumina HiSeq 2500. To normalize quantification of the TCRbeta repertoire, the TCR libraries were built with molecular barcoding that relied on unique molecular identifiers. TCRdb trimmed public reads at Q25 via fastp, called clones via MiXCR and kept in-frame beta chains. Under each unique CDR3 protein, matching rows form one entry showing the most common genes and DNA. The sample table contains some 200,000 distinct CDR3 sequences; only one count was recorded for 13% to 15% of them. The top ten clonotypes cover approximately 13% of the sample. This specimen was PBMCs from the stem cell graft donor, taken from the stem cell graft. These receptors originate from a human donor who donated a stem cell graft to a child with acute lymphoblastic leukemia.

There are a few counts of this clonotype. V is TRBV27 and J is TRBJ2-7, with 12 bases aligning to TRBD1. The CDR3 runs to 15 residues. The V gene's germline CDR1 is MNHEY and CDR2 SMNVEV (reference sequence). Trimming at V came to 2 bases and at J to 6 bases, leaving 5 bases not matched to a gene. The CDR3: CASSLTGTGGLEQYF. The CDR3 nucleotides read TGTGCCAGCAGTTTAACCGGGACAGGGGGCCTCGAGCAGTACTTC.

This clonotype was seen only once. A read error may account for a junction end that differs from germline. J is TRBJ2-7 and V is TRBV3-1; D might be TRBD2 (6 bases). CDR1 is LGHDT and CDR2 is YNNKEL in the germline V gene (reference sequence). The length of the CDR3 is 14 residues. The CDR3 region is CANSPQRASYEQYF. The CDR3 coding sequence is TGTGCCAACAGCCCCCAGCGGGCGTCCTACGAGCAGTACTTC.

This clonotype was seen many times. The chain uses TRBV7-9 and TRBJ2-3; no reliable D call. V lost 1 base and J lost 6, with 14 bases in between. This CDR3 is built from 15 residues. CDR1 is SEHNR and CDR2 is FQNEAQ in the germline V gene (reference sequence). The CDR3 DNA reads TGTGCCAGCAGCTTAGTCGGGCGACAACCCGATACGCAGTATTTT. It specifies CASSLVGRQPDTQYF.

This chain connects TRBV20-1 to TRBJ2-1, with 8 nucleotides matching TRBD2. J lost 0 bases, V lost 0 bases, and 7 bases had no gene match. The length of the CDR3 is 17 residues. CDR1 is DFQATT and CDR2 is SNEGSKA in the germline V gene (reference sequence). CDR3 in DNA: TGCAGTGCTAGAGATCCCCTTAGCGGGGACTCCTACAATGAGCAGTTCTTC. Its translation: CSARDPLSGDSYNEQFF.

The chain uses TRBV10-3 and TRBJ2-1; D gene uncertain. This CDR3 has 14 residues. Germline V CDR1 and CDR2: ENHRY, SYGVKD. The V and J ends lost 2 bases and 3 bases respectively, with 8 bases between them. The CDR3 is CAISEAGYYNEQFF. In DNA, the CDR3 is TGTGCCATCAGTGAGGCAGGATACTACAATGAGCAGTTCTTC.

In this sample, this clonotype turned up many times. This sequence joins TRBV7-9 and TRBJ1-6; D uncertain. V lost 5 bases to trimming and J lost 6 bases, with 11 bases between them. The CDR3 contains 14 residues. CDR1 and CDR2 (germline): SEHNR, FQNEAQ (reference sequence). The CDR3, as DNA: TGTGCCAGCAGCCTCGGTGGATTTAATTCACCCCTCCACTTT. Its translation is CASSLGGFNSPLHF.

Many counts were recorded for this clonotype. The chain carries TRBV3-1 and TRBJ2-5; D gene unclear. CDR1 is LGHDT, CDR2 YNNKEL, per germline (reference sequence). The germline V and J ends were trimmed by 1 base and 5 bases, with 8 bases remaining between them. CDR3 size: 13 residues. The CDR3 loop reads CASSQAVRETQYF. Here the CDR3 DNA reads TGTGCCAGCAGCCAAGCGGTTAGGGAGACCCAGTACTTC.

This clonotype has more than one count but fewer than ten. V gene TRBV20-1 combines with J gene TRBJ1-2, with a tentative D call TRBD1 (5 bases). Trimming pared 0 bases from V and 0 bases from J, leaving 14 bases between. This CDR3 has 16 residues. In germline, CDR1 is DFQATT, CDR2 SNEGSKA (reference sequence). The DNA of the CDR3 is TGCAGTGCTAGAGAATCAGGGCACCCAGCTAACTATGGCTACACCTTC. Amino acid sequence: CSARESGHPANYGYTF.

This clonotype showed up just a few times. CDR3 amino acids: CSAREPGRDGYTF. For the CDR3, the DNA is TGCAGTGCTAGAGAACCGGGTCGCGATGGCTACACCTTC. The V gene is TRBV20-1, the J gene TRBJ1-2; D gene uncertain. The CDR3 covers 13 residues. Deletions cut 0 bases from V and 6 bases from J, with 11 bases between. Germline CDR1 reads DFQATT; CDR2 reads SNEGSKA (reference sequence).

This clonotype appeared many times. V gene TRBV20-1 combines with J gene TRBJ1-3, with D possibly TRBD1 on 5 matching bases. The CDR3 runs 13 residues. CDR1 and CDR2 (germline): DFQATT, SNEGSKA (reference sequence). V lost 5 bases, J lost 2 bases, and 10 bases lay in between. DNA for the CDR3: TGCAGTGCTCAGGACACTACTGGAAACACCATATATTTT. It specifies CSAQDTTGNTIYF.

This clonotype showed up many times. The rearrangement uses TRBV5-1 and TRBJ2-2, with a tentative D call TRBD2 (6 bases). Germline CDR1 reads SGHRS; CDR2 reads YFSETQ. Trimming removed 4 bases from V and 6 bases from J, with 10 bases in between. This CDR3 contains 13 residues. Here the CDR3 reads CASSEGTPGELFF. The CDR3 DNA follows: TGCGCCAGCAGCGAGGGGACTCCCGGGGAGCTGTTTTTT.

This clonotype has ten or more counts. The chain has TRBV7-9 and TRBJ2-2; the D is unclear. The CDR3 is 14 residues long. Trimming stripped 1 base from V and 0 bases from J, with 3 bases between. CDR1 is SEHNR and CDR2 is FQNEAQ in the germline V gene (reference sequence). The CDR3: CASSLVTNTGELFF. CDR3 coding DNA: TGTGCCAGCAGCTTAGTCACGAACACCGGGGAGCTGTTTTTT.

The chain has TRBV20-1 and TRBJ2-1; 13 nucleotides align to TRBD2. Unmatched junction bases numbered 0, after V lost 0 bases and J lost 4 bases. Germline CDR1 is DFQATT and CDR2 is SNEGSKA (reference sequence). There are 15 residues in the CDR3. The CDR3 coding sequence is TGCAGTGCTAGAGAGACTAGCGGGAGGTACAATGAGCAGTTCTTC. Its protein is CSARETSGRYNEQFF.

In its sample, this clonotype was seen many times. The rearrangement joins TRBV5-5 to TRBJ2-7; tentative D call: TRBD2 (6 bases). CDR1 and CDR2 (germline): SGHKS, YYEKEE (reference sequence). The germline V and J ends were trimmed by 1 base and 0 bases, with 11 bases remaining between them. CDR3 size: 15 residues. The CDR3 DNA is TGTGCCAGCAGCTTGATGGCGGGAAGCTCCTACGAGCAGTACTTC. Its protein product is CASSLMAGSSYEQYF.